These T cell receptor beta chains were read from a single sample in a study of T cells after yellow fever vaccination. Each CDR3 protein gets one entry after TCRdb re-called the 5' RACE reads with MiXCR. The sample consists of some 69,000 distinct CDR3 sequences, around 6.2% of them appearing once. The sequences come from CD4+ T cells sorted from PBMCs, collected around 16 days after the first yellow fever vaccination. All receptors come from a man in his late teens or twenties who received the YFV17D yellow fever vaccine. Each CDR3 is given with its conserved first and last residue. D genes are given only for firm matches. Expanded clones are given a class, and other clones once, few, many or no size at all.

DNA,CDR3,size,D,J,V
TGTGCCAGCAGTTACGGTTATTGGGCCGGAATAGGGTCCTACAATGAGCAGTTCTTC,CASSYGYWAGIGSYNEQFF,many,.,TRBJ2-1,TRBV6-2/TRBV6-3
TGTGCCAGCAGACCCGGACTAGCGGTACATACGCAGTATTTT,CASRPGLAVHTQYF,many,TRBD2,TRBJ2-3,TRBV6-1
TGTGCCAGCTCACCACCATCAAGAGTAGGGAAGAACACTGAAGCTTTCTTT,CASSPPSRVGKNTEAFF,.,.,TRBJ1-1,TRBV18
TGTGCCAGCAGCCAAGGTCCAGGGGGCCGCACCGGGGAGCTGTTTTTT,CASSQGPGGRTGELFF,many,TRBD1,TRBJ2-2,TRBV3-1
TGTGCCACCAGTGATTGGGGACAGGGGGCCGATACGCAGTATTTT,CATSDWGQGADTQYF,many,TRBD1,TRBJ2-3,TRBV24-1
TGCAGTGCTAGAGACAGGGCTCCCGGGGGCTACACCTTC,CSARDRAPGGYTF,many,.,TRBJ1-2,TRBV20-1
TGCGCCAGCAGCAATAGCGGGGCCCACACCGGGGAGCTGTTTTTT,CASSNSGAHTGELFF,many,TRBD2,TRBJ2-2,TRBV5-1
TGCGCCAGCAGCTCGACGGGGAGCACAGATACGCAGTATTTT,CASSSTGSTDTQYF,many,.,TRBJ2-3,TRBV5-1
TGCGCCAGCAGCTTCGGCCAGGACCACTATGGCTACACCTTC,CASSFGQDHYGYTF,many,.,TRBJ1-2,TRBV5-1
TGTGCCAGCAGTTTAGCGGGCGGGGGGAGGGCAGATACGCAGTATTTT,CASSLAGGGRADTQYF,many,TRBD2,TRBJ2-3,TRBV12-3/TRBV12-4
TGTGCCAGCAGCGCCCAAGGGCGAGGGGGTAGCAATCAGCCCCAGCATTTT,CASSAQGRGGSNQPQHF,many,.,TRBJ1-5,TRBV7-8
TGCGCCAGCAGTTCTGCGGGACTAGTTGCAGATACGCAGTATTTT,CASSSAGLVADTQYF,many,TRBD2,TRBJ2-3,TRBV10-2
TGTGCCACCTCGGGACCGGGTCTTGAAGCTTTCTTT,CATSGPGLEAFF,many,.,TRBJ1-1,TRBV19
TGTGCCAGCAGTTTCGTGGTAGTCACAGATACGCAGTATTTT,CASSFVVVTDTQYF,many,.,TRBJ2-3,TRBV12-3/TRBV12-4
TGTGCCAGCAGCTTCGACTCGGGGGATACGCAGTATTTT,CASSFDSGDTQYF,few,.,TRBJ2-3,TRBV5-4
TGTGCCAGCGGGCAGAAAGCGGGGAGAGGGGAGACCCAGTACTTC,CASGQKAGRGETQYF,many,TRBD2,TRBJ2-5,TRBV27
TGTGCCAGCAGCTTAGGGAGGGGACAGGGGGGGACCCAGTACTTC,CASSLGRGQGGTQYF,many,TRBD1,TRBJ2-5,TRBV7-2
TGCAGCACGTCATCCCGGGACAGGGTTCGAGAGACCCAGTACTTC,CSTSSRDRVRETQYF,many,TRBD1,TRBJ2-5,TRBV29-1
TGCGCCAGCAGCTTCGAGACAGAAGATGGCTACACCTTC,CASSFETEDGYTF,many,.,TRBJ1-2,TRBV5-1
TGTGCCAGCAGTTTGGTAGATTCCCCATACGAGCAGTACTTC,CASSLVDSPYEQYF,many,.,TRBJ2-7,TRBV12-3/TRBV12-4
TGCAGTGCTAGAGATCGACAGGGGGCTCAGCCCCAGCATTTT,CSARDRQGAQPQHF,many,TRBD1,TRBJ1-5,TRBV20-1
TGTGCCAGCAGTGACTACCGGGGGTGGAAGACCCAGTACTTC,CASSDYRGWKTQYF,many,.,TRBJ2-5,TRBV6-1
TGTGCCACCAGTGAAACGACCCGTTATACGCAGTATTTT,CATSETTRYTQYF,many,.,TRBJ2-3,TRBV24-1
TGTGCCAGCAGCAAAGTTGGGGAATATAATTCACCCCTCCACTTT,CASSKVGEYNSPLHF,many,.,TRBJ1-6,TRBV21-1
TGCAGTGCTAAGGGCACTGGGGCCAACGTCCTGACTTTC,CSAKGTGANVLTF,many,.,TRBJ2-6,TRBV20-1
TGCGCCAGCAGCCTCGGGCGGGGGGGAGAGACCCAGTACTTC,CASSLGRGGETQYF,.,TRBD2,TRBJ2-5,TRBV5-1
TGTGCCAGCAGCTTTATAGGGGCCTTTAACGGAGCTTTCTTT,CASSFIGAFNGAFF,many,.,TRBJ1-1,TRBV5-4
TGTGCCAGCAGAGTTAATTCGGAGACCCAGTACTTC,CASRVNSETQYF,many,.,TRBJ2-5,TRBV12-3/TRBV12-4
TGTGCCGGCAGGGGTGCGAACACTGAAGCTTTCTTT,CAGRGANTEAFF,many,.,TRBJ1-1,TRBV5-4
TGTGCCAGCAGTTTAACCAATGAGCAGTTCTTC,CASSLTNEQFF,many,.,TRBJ2-1,TRBV12-3/TRBV12-4
TGTGCCAGCAGCCCCCCGGGGGGAGCCAAAAACATTCAGTACTTC,CASSPPGGAKNIQYF,many,TRBD2,TRBJ2-4,TRBV11-1
TGCAGCGTTGTCACGGGTTCCACAGATACGCAGTATTTT,CSVVTGSTDTQYF,many,.,TRBJ2-3,TRBV29-1
TGCGCCAGCAGCCCCACAACACAGTCGAGCTCTGGAAACACCATATATTTT,CASSPTTQSSSGNTIYF,many,.,TRBJ1-3,TRBV5-1
TGTGCCAGCAGTTTATGGCGTTCAGATACGCAGTATTTT,CASSLWRSDTQYF,many,.,TRBJ2-3,TRBV12-3/TRBV12-4
TGTGCCAGCAGCCGCCCCCGGACAGGGTTCGGGGAGCTGTTTTTT,CASSRPRTGFGELFF,many,TRBD1,TRBJ2-2,TRBV7-2
TGTGCCAGCAGCCTCGAACCTAGCGGGGGGGCCAGAATAGATACGCAGTATTTT,CASSLEPSGGARIDTQYF,many,TRBD2,TRBJ2-3,TRBV7-3